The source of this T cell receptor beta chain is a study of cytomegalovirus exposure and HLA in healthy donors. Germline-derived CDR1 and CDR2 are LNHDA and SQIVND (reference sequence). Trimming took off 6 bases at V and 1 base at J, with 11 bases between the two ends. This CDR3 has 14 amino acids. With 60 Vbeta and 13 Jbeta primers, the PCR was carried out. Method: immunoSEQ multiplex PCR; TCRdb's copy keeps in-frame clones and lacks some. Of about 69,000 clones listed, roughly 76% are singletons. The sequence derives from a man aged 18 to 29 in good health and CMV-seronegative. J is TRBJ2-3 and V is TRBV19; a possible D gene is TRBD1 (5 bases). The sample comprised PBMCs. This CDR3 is CASRVQGGTDTQYF. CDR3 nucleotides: TGTGCCAGTAGGGTGCAGGGTGGCACAGATACGCAGTATTTT.